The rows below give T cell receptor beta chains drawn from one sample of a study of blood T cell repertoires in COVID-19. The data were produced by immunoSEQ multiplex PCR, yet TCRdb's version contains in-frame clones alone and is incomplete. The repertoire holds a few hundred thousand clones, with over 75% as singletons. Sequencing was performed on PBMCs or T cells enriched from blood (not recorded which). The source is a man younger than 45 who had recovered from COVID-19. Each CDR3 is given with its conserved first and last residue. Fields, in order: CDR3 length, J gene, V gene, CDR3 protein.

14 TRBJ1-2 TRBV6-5 CASSLGQTLYGYTF
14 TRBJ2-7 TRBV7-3 CASSPVGGPDEQYF
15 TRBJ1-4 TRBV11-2 CASSLVYGAGEKLFF
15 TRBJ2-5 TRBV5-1 CASSLGASGGETQYF
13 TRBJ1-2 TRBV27 CASSPRGMDGYTF
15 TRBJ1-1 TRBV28 CASSPRGGSNTEAFF
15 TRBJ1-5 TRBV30 CAWRGQGVVSQPQHF
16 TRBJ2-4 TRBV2 CASSELAGNAKNIQYF
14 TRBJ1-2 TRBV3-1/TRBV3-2 CASSHWTANYGYTF
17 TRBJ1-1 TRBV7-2 CASSVQGANSMNTEAFF
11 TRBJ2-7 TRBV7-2 CASSLSYEQYF
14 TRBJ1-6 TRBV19 CASSPGQNNSPLHF
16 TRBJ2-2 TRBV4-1 CASSQKTVQNTGELFF
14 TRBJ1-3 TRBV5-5 CASSLSDRGNTIYF
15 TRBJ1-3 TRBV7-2 CASSRWGVSGNTIYF
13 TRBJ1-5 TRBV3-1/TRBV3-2 CASSLGDNQPQHF
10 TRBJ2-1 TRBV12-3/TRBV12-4 CASSRREQFF
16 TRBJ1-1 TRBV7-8 CASTLRGTAENTEAFF
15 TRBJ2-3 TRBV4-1 CASSRKQGDTDTQYF
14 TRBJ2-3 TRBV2 CASTSGGYSDTQYF
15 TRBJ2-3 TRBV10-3 CAIRRASGGADTQYF
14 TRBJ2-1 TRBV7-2 CASSLASGYNEQFF
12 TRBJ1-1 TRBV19 CASSRSARGAFF
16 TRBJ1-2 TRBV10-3 CAISSTGYQSSDGYTF
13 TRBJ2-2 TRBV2 CASSALGVGELFF
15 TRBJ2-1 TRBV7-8 CASSRTQESYNEQFF
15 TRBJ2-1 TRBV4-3 CASSQPGRGYNEQFF
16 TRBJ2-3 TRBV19 CASSMGTSGGTDTQYF
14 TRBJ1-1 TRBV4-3 CASSQDGGGTEAFF
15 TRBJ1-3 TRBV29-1 CSATTGSRSGNTIYF
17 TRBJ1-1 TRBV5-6 CASSSLQVRGMNTEAFF
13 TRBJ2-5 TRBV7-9 CASSLDFQETQYF
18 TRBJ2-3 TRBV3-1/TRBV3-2 CASSQRLGGAGSTDTQYF
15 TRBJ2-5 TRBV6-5 CASTKSDFTLETQYF
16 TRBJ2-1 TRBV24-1 CATSDLASGRLHEQFF
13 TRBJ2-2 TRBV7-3 CASSRGLAGELFF
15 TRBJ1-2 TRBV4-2 CASSRPGQNLYGYTF